This T cell receptor (beta chain) was recovered during a study of blood T cell repertoires in COVID-19 (dated by TCRdb to the early 2020s). Background on the whole study: The collaborator samples originated in the United States, Italy and Spain and spanned the acute and convalescent phases of COVID-19. The prospective study material was composed of cDNA or gDNA derived from T cells, B-cell-depleted T cells, or PBMCs. The dataset comprised deeply sampled blood TCRbeta repertoires from subjects exposed to, actively infected with, or recovered from COVID-19. The repertoires were made available in a free public database intended to serve as a resource for research on the immune response to SARS-CoV-2. The samples were drawn from two sources: the first 160 participants of the ongoing ImmuneRACE study, and 1,254 subjects contributed by 6 global collaborators. Sample metadata almost always included a de-identified subject ID, COVID-19 status, age in years and sex. Where available, HLA class I and class II types were obtained from metadata supplied by the sample provider rather than from assay-based typing.

This clone came up once. What antigen it recognizes has not been identified. No base quality values were provided; no much bigger clone lies one nucleotide off. V drops 3 bases and J drops 4 bases, leaving 11 bases in between. The CDR3 measures 15 amino acids from cysteine to phenylalanine. CDR3 DNA only is kept here, 45 bases in frame from base 1. CDR1 and CDR2 are read off the germline V gene as KGHDR and SFDVKD. In Seattle, one collaborating source enrolled patients while the infection was active and tracked those patients longitudinally over the course of disease. Collaborating institutions collected whole blood in K2EDTA tubes following their own protocols. Collaborator samples were shipped for TCRbeta analysis as frozen whole blood, isolated PBMCs, or DNA extracted from either sample type. The research as a whole found: Clinical and demographic metadata were provided uncurated, with the amount varying by source and participant.

TCRbeta CDR3 regions were amplified from genomic DNA by means of the immunoSEQ Assay, a bias-controlled multiplex PCR. In the source study's methods: The number of nucleated cells in each sample was estimated by amplification of reference gene primers within the assay. To quantify the absolute abundance of each unique TCRbeta CDR3 rearrangement, sequence reads were collapsed and filtered. For each sample, productive Simpson clonality was calculated as the square root of Simpson's diversity index over productive rearrangements. TCRdb mirrors the immuneACCESS table, restricted to in-frame sequences. Some clones are absent from its copies; in checked studies, under half trace to an unresolved V gene, and the reason for the others is unknown. The V and J calls and clone size come from that table; D and trimming were worked out from the DNA. Here the sample has about 90,000 clones; roughly 90% occur a single time. Less than 3% of the sample is held by the ten biggest clonotypes.

Sequencing input: peripheral blood. The TCR comes from a man aged 50 or older with COVID-19, enrolled during active disease. The V and J segments used are TRBV24-1 and TRBJ1-4, with a tentative D gene TRBD1 over 6 matching bases. The nucleotide sequence reads TGTGCCACCAGTGATGCAGGGGCTTTTAATGAAAAACTGTTTTTT. Its amino acids are CATSDAGAFNEKLFF.